Listed below are T cell receptor beta chains from one sample, sequenced in a study of cytomegalovirus exposure and HLA in healthy donors. Profiling relied on immunoSEQ multiplex PCR, and the TCRdb table lists in-frame clones only, not all of them. Altogether 150,000 to 200,000 clones are present, approximately 75% being singletons, with the ten largest covering more than 1.3%. Sequencing input: PBMCs. The source of these receptors is a girl between 5 and 17 years old in good health and CMV-seronegative. CDR3s include the opening cysteine and the closing phenylalanine or tryptophan. Each record gives: CDR3 length, V gene, J gene, clone size, D gene, CDR3 protein, CDR3 DNA. The D gene is left open where the match is weak. Size is stated for part of the rows, as once, few or many counts, or as a class when the clone is expanded.

length: 15; V: TRBV15; J: TRBJ1-1; size: -; D: -; CDR3: CATSRDRQTNTEAFF; DNA: TGTGCCACCAGCAGGGACAGACAGACGAACACTGAAGCTTTCTTT
length: 17; V: TRBV7-9; J: TRBJ1-2; size: once; D: -; CDR3: CASSPISGDPTNYGYTF; DNA: TGTGCCAGCAGCCCGATCAGCGGGGACCCCACTAACTATGGCTACACCTTC
length: 12; V: TRBV7-9; J: TRBJ1-1; size: -; D: -; CDR3: CASSLVWRKAFF; DNA: TGTGCCAGCAGCTTAGTGTGGAGGAAAGCTTTCTTT
length: 15; V: TRBV13; J: TRBJ1-1; size: -; D: -; CDR3: CASSLGGARGTEAFF; DNA: TGTGCCAGCAGCTTAGGTGGGGCGCGGGGCACTGAAGCTTTCTTT
length: 22; V: TRBV27; J: TRBJ2-1; size: -; D: TRBD2; CDR3: CASSSRGPWTSGGDSSYNEQFF; DNA: TGTGCCAGCAGTTCTCGGGGACCGTGGACTAGCGGGGGCGACAGCTCCTACAATGAGCAGTTCTTC
length: 16; V: TRBV9; J: TRBJ1-1; size: -; D: -; CDR3: CASSVVDSGPYTEAFF; DNA: TGTGCCAGCAGCGTAGTGGACTCCGGGCCATACACTGAAGCTTTCTTT
length: 14; V: TRBV5-4; J: TRBJ1-4; size: few; D: -; CDR3: CASRPTATNEKLFF; DNA: TGTGCCAGCAGACCTACAGCAACTAATGAAAAACTGTTTTTT
length: 18; V: TRBV5-1; J: TRBJ2-6; size: -; D: -; CDR3: CASSPLGPNGSGANVLTF; DNA: TGCGCCAGCAGCCCCCTGGGGCCCAACGGCTCTGGGGCCAACGTCCTGACTTTC
length: 16; V: TRBV7-8; J: TRBJ1-2; size: -; D: TRBD1; CDR3: CASSLGQGYEGYGYTF; DNA: TGTGCCAGCAGCTTAGGACAGGGGTATGAGGGATATGGCTACACCTTC
length: 16; V: TRBV6-6; J: TRBJ1-5; size: -; D: TRBD1; CDR3: CASSPEMKGARQPQHF; DNA: TGTGCCAGCAGCCCCGAGATGAAGGGGGCTAGGCAGCCCCAGCATTTT
length: 14; V: TRBV30; J: TRBJ1-2; size: -; D: TRBD1; CDR3: CAWSARDSYYGYTF; DNA: TGTGCCTGGAGCGCCCGGGACAGCTACTATGGCTACACCTTC
length: 13; V: TRBV5-1; J: TRBJ2-1; size: -; D: -; CDR3: CASSLGTQQGLFF; DNA: TGCGCCAGCAGCCTGGGCACTCAGCAGGGCCTGTTCTTC
length: 12; V: TRBV15; J: TRBJ1-1; size: -; D: -; CDR3: CATRLGRGSTFF; DNA: TGTGCCACCAGACTGGGGCGGGGTTCAACTTTCTTT
length: 15; V: TRBV7-2; J: TRBJ1-2; size: -; D: TRBD1; CDR3: CASSLGSGQGIGYTF; DNA: TGTGCCAGCAGCTTAGGGTCCGGACAGGGGATAGGCTACACCTTC
length: 16; V: TRBV4-1; J: TRBJ2-1; size: -; D: -; CDR3: CASTPRMGASYNEQFF; DNA: TGCGCCAGCACACCAAGGATGGGGGCCTCCTACAATGAGCAGTTCTTC
length: 15; V: TRBV7-6; J: TRBJ2-5; size: once; D: TRBD2; CDR3: CASSLAGGFSETQYF; DNA: TGTGCCAGCAGCTTAGCGGGGGGGTTCAGTGAGACCCAGTACTTC
length: 14; V: TRBV19; J: TRBJ1-1; size: -; D: TRBD1; CDR3: CASSGGQLNTEAFF; DNA: TGTGCCAGTAGTGGGGGACAGCTGAACACTGAAGCTTTCTTT
length: 14; V: TRBV30; J: TRBJ2-3; size: -; D: -; CDR3: CAWSVGAVPDTQYF; DNA: TGTGCCTGGAGTGTAGGAGCAGTCCCGGATACGCAGTATTTT
length: 15; V: TRBV5-4; J: TRBJ1-6; size: -; D: -; CDR3: CASSLGLGDISPLHF; DNA: TGTGCCAGCAGCTTGGGATTGGGAGATATTTCACCCCTCCACTTT
length: 17; V: TRBV6-1; J: TRBJ2-5; size: -; D: -; CDR3: CASSVLLLGVFQETQYF; DNA: TGTGCCAGCAGTGTTTTACTATTGGGAGTCTTCCAAGAGACCCAGTACTTC
length: 11; V: TRBV6-1; J: TRBJ1-1; size: once; D: -; CDR3: CASMLQRGAFF; DNA: TGTGCCAGCATGCTGCAAAGGGGAGCTTTCTTT
length: 11; V: TRBV29-1; J: TRBJ2-1; size: -; D: -; CDR3: CSVGRDNEQFF; DNA: TGCAGCGTGGGCAGGGATAATGAGCAGTTCTTC
length: 15; V: TRBV6-1; J: TRBJ1-6; size: -; D: -; CDR3: CASKQRFQYNSPLHF; DNA: TGTGCCAGCAAGCAGCGGTTCCAATATAATTCACCCCTCCACTTT
length: 16; V: TRBV2; J: TRBJ1-1; size: -; D: -; CDR3: CASTKKELYLNTEAFF; DNA: TGTGCCAGCACTAAAAAGGAACTATATCTGAACACTGAAGCTTTCTTT
length: 13; V: TRBV6-1; J: TRBJ1-2; size: -; D: -; CDR3: CASSVSGAYGYTF; DNA: TGTGCCAGCAGTGTATCAGGGGCCTATGGCTACACCTTC
length: 15; V: TRBV6-5; J: TRBJ1-5; size: -; D: -; CDR3: CASSYSGQGYQPQHF; DNA: TGTGCCAGCAGTTACTCGGGGCAGGGGTATCAGCCCCAGCATTTT